The 12 T cell receptor beta chains below were found in one sample sequenced in a study of blood T cells in healthy people across ages. Primed by a sample-barcoded 5' primer and a J-beta primer mix, a second PCR proceeded for 7 to 11 cycles. From the 5' RACE reads, TCRdb called clonotypes with MiXCR, one entry per CDR3 protein. Counted here are fewer than 800,000 distinct CDR3 sequences, roughly 50% occurring once; the ten biggest clones make up around a third. Sequences were obtained from blood. These receptors came from a woman in her sixties or seventies in good health.

This clonotype was counted many times. The V call is TRBV28, the J call TRBJ2-1; possible D gene TRBD1, 6 bases. The germline V gene has CDR1 MDHEN and CDR2 SYDVKM. The CDR3 contains 13 residues. V was pared by 5 bases and J by 9 bases, with 14 bases between. The CDR3 reads CASSIAGAGEQFF. The CDR3 DNA reads as TGTGCCAGCAGTATAGCAGGGGCCGGTGAGCAGTTCTTC.

The chain joins TRBV20-1 to TRBJ2-7, with D possibly being TRBD1 (5 bases). The CDR3 is made up of 13 amino acids. Germline loops: CDR1 DFQATT, CDR2 SNEGSKA (reference sequence). The V end lost 1 base, the J end lost 2 bases, and 9 bases lay between the germline ends. The CDR3: CSARGTTPYEQYF. The CDR3 bases are TGCAGTGCTAGAGGGACAACGCCCTACGAGCAGTACTTC.

This clonotype was observed a handful of times. The chain combines TRBV7-2 with TRBJ2-1, with 10 bases identical to TRBD2. Germline V CDR1 and CDR2: SGHTA, FQGNSA. The CDR3 length is 15 residues. The trim removed 2 bases at V and 5 bases at J, leaving 3 bases unmatched. The CDR3 DNA sequence: TGTGCCAGCAGCTTAAGCGGGAGGGGCCACAATGAGCAGTTCTTC. Protein sequence: CASSLSGRGHNEQFF.

This clonotype was counted a few times. The DNA is left out, because the CDR3 cannot be placed on it with certainty; the CDR3 is given as TCRdb lists it. The chain links TRBV29-1 to TRBJ2-1; the table's D gene call, TRBD1, was not cross checked with the DNA. The V gene's germline CDR1 is SQVTM and CDR2 ANQGSEA. 12 amino acids form the CDR3, both terminal residues included. CDR3 protein: CSVAAGTTREFF.

The V call is TRBV6-1, the J call TRBJ2-7, with 9 bases matching TRBD2. With V trimmed by 6 bases and J by 3 bases, 6 bases remained unmatched. The CDR3 runs 14 residues. Per germline, CDR1 MNHNS and CDR2 SASEGT. DNA for the CDR3: TGTGCCAGCAGGCATCTAGCGGGAAACTACGAGCAGTACTTC. This codes for CASRHLAGNYEQYF.

This clonotype was detected only a few times. The CDR3 reads CSASTSGGGWETQYF. The CDR3, as DNA: TGCAGTGCTAGTACTAGCGGGGGGGGTTGGGAGACCCAGTACTTC. The V and J genes are TRBV20-1 and TRBJ2-5; 13 bases are shared with TRBD2. The CDR3 contains 15 residues. The V segment lost 3 bases and the J segment 5 bases; nucleotides outside the gene matches: 6. Germline assignment: CDR1 DFQATT and CDR2 SNEGSKA (reference sequence).

The J gene is TRBJ2-7, the V gene TRBV6-1; D is possibly TRBD1 (5 bases). CDR3 length: 14 residues. Trimming removed 6 bases at V and 0 bases at J, with 12 bases between. Germline CDR1 and CDR2: MNHNS and SASEGT. CDR3 in amino acids: CASRETDYSYEQYF. For the CDR3, the DNA is TGTGCCAGCAGAGAGACAGATTACTCCTACGAGCAGTACTTC.

This chain connects TRBV28 to TRBJ1-2, with D uncertain. CDR1 and CDR2 (germline): MDHEN, SYDVKM. V was clipped by 1 base and J by 4 bases, with 4 bases between them. The CDR3 contains 12 residues. Written as DNA, the CDR3 is TGTGCCAGCAGTTTATTTACCTATGGCTACACCTTC. Translated: CASSLFTYGYTF.

The chain couples TRBV28 to TRBJ2-1; TRBD2 matches at 10 bases. Germline V gene sequence: CDR1 MDHEN, CDR2 SYDVKM. This CDR3 region has 18 residues. With 4 bases clipped from V and 8 bases from J, the junction kept 17 bases outside the gene matches. The CDR3 coding sequence is TGTGCCAGCAGTTCATATCCACGCCTAGCGGGAGAAATCCATGAGCAGTTCTTC. It encodes CASSSYPRLAGEIHEQFF.

This clonotype was detected a few times. The chain combines TRBV7-3 with TRBJ2-1; 12 positions match TRBD2. V trimming: 2 bases; J trimming: 4 bases; junction bases outside the gene matches: 15. Germline V gene data show CDR1 as SGHTA and CDR2 as FQGTGA. The CDR3 runs to 20 residues. CDR3 DNA sequence: TGTGCCAGCAGCTTAGAGGCCCGGGCTAGCGGGAGGGCCGGATACAATGAGCAGTTCTTC. Translation: CASSLEARASGRAGYNEQFF.

This clonotype was counted a few times. This sequence joins TRBV2 and TRBJ2-5, with a tentative D call TRBD1 (5 bases). Judging by the DNA end, TRBJ2-7 fits better; the J call may be wrong. From germline, CDR1 is SNHLY and CDR2 FYNNEI. CDR3 length equals 14 residues. Here the CDR3 DNA reads TGTGCCAGCAGTGGAAAGGACAACGACTACGAGCAGTACTTC. As protein: CASSGKDNDYEQYF.

This rearrangement joins TRBV28 to TRBJ2-5, with 8 bases that match TRBD1. The J call may be wrong; the DNA end is better matched by TRBJ2-7. The V gene's germline CDR1 is MDHEN and CDR2 SYDVKM. The CDR3 length is 16 residues. The CDR3 loop is CASSSQGAPTPCEQYF. In DNA, the CDR3 is TGTGCCAGCAGTTCCCAGGGGGCCCCAACTCCCTGCGAGCAGTACTTC.